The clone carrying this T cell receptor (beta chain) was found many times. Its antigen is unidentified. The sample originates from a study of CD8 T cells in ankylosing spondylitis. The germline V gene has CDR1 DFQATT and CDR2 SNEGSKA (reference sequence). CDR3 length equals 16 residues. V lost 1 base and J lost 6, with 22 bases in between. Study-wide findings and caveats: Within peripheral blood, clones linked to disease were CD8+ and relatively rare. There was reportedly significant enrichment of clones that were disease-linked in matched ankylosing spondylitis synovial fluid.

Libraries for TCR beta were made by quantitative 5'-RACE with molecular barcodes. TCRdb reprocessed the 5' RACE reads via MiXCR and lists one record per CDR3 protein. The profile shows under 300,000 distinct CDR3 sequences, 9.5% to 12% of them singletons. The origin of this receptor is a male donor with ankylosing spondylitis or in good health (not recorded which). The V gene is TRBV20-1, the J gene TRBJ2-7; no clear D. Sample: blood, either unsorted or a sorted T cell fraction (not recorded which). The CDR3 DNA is TGCAGTGCTAGAGCCCGGACGTCGGGCAGGTCCCCCGAGCAGTACTTC. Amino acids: CSARARTSGRSPEQYF.